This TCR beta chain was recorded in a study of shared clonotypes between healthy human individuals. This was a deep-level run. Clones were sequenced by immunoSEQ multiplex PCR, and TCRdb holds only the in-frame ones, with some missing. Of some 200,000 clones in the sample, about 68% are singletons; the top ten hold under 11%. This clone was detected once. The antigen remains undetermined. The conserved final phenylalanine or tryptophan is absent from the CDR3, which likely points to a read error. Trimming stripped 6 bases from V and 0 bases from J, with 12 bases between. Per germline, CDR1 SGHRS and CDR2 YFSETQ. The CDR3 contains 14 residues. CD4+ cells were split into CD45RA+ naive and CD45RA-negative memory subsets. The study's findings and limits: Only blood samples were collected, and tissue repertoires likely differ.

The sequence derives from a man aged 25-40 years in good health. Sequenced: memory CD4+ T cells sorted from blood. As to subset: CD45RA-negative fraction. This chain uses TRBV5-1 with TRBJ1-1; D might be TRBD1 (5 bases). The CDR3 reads CASTPETVNTEAFL. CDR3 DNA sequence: TGCGCCAGCACCCCGGAGACAGTGAACACTGAAGCTTTCCTT.